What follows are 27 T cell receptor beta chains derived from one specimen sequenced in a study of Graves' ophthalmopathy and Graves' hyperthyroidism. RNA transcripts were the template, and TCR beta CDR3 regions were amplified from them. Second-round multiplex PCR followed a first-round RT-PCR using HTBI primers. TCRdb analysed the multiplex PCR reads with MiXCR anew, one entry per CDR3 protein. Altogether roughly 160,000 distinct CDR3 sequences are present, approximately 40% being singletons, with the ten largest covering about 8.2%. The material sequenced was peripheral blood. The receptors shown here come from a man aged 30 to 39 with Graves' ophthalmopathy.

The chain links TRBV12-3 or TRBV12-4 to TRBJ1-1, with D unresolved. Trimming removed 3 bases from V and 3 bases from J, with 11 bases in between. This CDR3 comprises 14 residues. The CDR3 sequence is CASSLPLGDTEAFF. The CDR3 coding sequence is TGTGCCAGCAGTTTGCCCCTTGGGGACACTGAAGCTTTCTTT.

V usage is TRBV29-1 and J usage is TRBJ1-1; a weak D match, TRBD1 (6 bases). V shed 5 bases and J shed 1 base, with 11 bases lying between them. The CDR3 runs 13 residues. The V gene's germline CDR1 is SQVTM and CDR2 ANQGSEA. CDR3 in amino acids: CSVTGRENTEAFF. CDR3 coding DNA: TGCAGCGTTACAGGGCGGGAGAACACTGAAGCTTTCTTT.

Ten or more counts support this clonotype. In DNA form, the CDR3 reads TGTGCCAGCAGCCCCGGGACCATCGGTGGAGCTTTCTTT. Amino acid sequence: CASSPGTIGGAFF. This rearrangement joins TRBV11-2 to TRBJ1-1, with D tentatively TRBD1 (5 bases). This CDR3 comprises 13 residues. V lost 5 bases and J lost 10, with 17 bases in between. The V gene's germline CDR1 is SGHAT and CDR2 FQNNGV.

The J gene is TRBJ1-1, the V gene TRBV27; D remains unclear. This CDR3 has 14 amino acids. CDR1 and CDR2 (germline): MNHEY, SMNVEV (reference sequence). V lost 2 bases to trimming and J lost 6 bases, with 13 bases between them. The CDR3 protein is CASSLNAGGAEAFF. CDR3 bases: TGTGCCAGCAGTTTAAACGCGGGAGGCGCTGAAGCTTTCTTT.

This CDR3 is CASSRDNYGYTF. The CDR3 DNA reads as TGTGCCAGCAGTCGGGATAATTATGGCTACACCTTC. The chain is built from TRBV12-3 or TRBV12-4 and TRBJ1-2; no clear D gene. The V end lost 5 bases, the J end lost 5 bases, and 9 bases lay between the germline ends. There are 12 residues in the CDR3.

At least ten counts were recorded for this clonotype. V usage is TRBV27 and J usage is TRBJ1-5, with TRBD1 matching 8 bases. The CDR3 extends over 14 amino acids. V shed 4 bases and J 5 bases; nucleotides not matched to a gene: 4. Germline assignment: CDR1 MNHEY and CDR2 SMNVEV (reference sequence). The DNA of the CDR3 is TGTGCCAGCAGTTCACAGGGGGGGGATCAGCCCCAGCATTTT. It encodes CASSSQGGDQPQHF.

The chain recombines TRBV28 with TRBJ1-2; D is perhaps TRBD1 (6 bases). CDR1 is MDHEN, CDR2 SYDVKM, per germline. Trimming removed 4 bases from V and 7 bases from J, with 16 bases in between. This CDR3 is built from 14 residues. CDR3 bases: TGTGCCAGCAGTTACTTACAGGGTTGGGGTGGCTACACCTTC. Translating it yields CASSYLQGWGGYTF.

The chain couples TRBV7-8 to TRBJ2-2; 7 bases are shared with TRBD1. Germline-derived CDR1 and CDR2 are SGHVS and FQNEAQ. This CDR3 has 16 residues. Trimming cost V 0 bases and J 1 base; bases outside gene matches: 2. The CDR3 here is CASSLAGTENTGELFF. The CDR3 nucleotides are TGTGCCAGCAGCTTAGCGGGGACAGAGAACACCGGGGAGCTGTTTTTT.

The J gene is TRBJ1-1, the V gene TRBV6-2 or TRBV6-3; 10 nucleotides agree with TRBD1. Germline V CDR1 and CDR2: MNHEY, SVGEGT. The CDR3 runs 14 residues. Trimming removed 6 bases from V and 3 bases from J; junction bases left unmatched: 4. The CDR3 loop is CASRGTGEYTEAFF. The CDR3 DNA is TGTGCCAGCAGGGGGACAGGGGAGTACACTGAAGCTTTCTTT.

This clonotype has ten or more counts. The CDR3 DNA is TGTGCCTGGAGTACTACGGCCGATCAGCCCCAGCATTTT. It specifies CAWSTTADQPQHF. The chain couples TRBV30 to TRBJ1-5; D is unclear. The V end was cut by 2 bases, the J end by 5 bases, with 10 bases between. In germline, CDR1 is GTSNPN, CDR2 SVGIG (reference sequence). The CDR3 spans 13 residues.

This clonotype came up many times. The CDR3 bases are TGCGCCAGCAGCTACGGACTAGCGGGAGGAGAGACCCAGTACTTC. It is translated as CASSYGLAGGETQYF. This chain links TRBV5-1 with TRBJ2-5, with TRBD2 identical over 14 bases. CDR1 is SGHRS and CDR2 is YFSETQ in the germline V gene. J gave up 4 bases and V 3 bases, and 2 bases lay outside the gene matches. The CDR3 spans 15 residues.

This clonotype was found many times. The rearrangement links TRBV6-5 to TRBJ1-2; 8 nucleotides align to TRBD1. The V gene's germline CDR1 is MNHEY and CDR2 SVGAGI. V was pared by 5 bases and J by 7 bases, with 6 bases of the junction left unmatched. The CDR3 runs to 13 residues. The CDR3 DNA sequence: TGTGCCAGCAGTCAGGGGGCTTCGGCTGGCTACACCTTC. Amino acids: CASSQGASAGYTF.

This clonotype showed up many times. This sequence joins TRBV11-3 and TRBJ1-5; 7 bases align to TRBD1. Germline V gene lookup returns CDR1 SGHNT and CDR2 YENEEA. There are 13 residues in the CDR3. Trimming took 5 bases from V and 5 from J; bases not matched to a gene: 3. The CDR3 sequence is CASSRTGDQPQHF. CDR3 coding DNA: TGTGCCAGCAGCCGGACAGGAGATCAGCCCCAGCATTTT.

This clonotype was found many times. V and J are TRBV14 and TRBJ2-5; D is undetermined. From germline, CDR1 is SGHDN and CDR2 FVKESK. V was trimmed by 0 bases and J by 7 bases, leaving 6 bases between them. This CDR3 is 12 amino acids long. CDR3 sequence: CASSQEAATQYF. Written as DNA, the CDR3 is TGTGCCAGCAGCCAAGAGGCGGCGACCCAGTACTTC.

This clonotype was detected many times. CDR3 amino acids: CASSPRTGAPYAETGELFF. The CDR3, as DNA: TGTGCCAGCAGCCCCAGGACAGGGGCCCCATACGCTGAGACCGGGGAGCTGTTTTTT. The J gene is TRBJ2-2, the V gene TRBV7-6, with TRBD1 matching over 9 bases. The CDR3 contains 19 residues. V shed 5 bases and J 5 bases; nucleotides not matched to a gene: 18. CDR1 is SGHVS and CDR2 is FNYEAQ in the germline V gene.

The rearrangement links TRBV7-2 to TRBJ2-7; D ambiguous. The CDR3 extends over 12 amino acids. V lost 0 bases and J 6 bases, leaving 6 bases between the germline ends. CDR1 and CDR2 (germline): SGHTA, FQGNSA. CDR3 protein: CASSLASGEQYF. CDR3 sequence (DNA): TGTGCCAGCAGCTTAGCGTCGGGCGAGCAGTACTTC.

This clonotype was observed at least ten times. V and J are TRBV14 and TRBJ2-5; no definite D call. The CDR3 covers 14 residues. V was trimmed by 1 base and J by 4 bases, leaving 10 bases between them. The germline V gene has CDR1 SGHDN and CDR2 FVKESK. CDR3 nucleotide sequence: TGTGCCAGCAGCCAAGTTCCTAGAGGAGAGACCCAGTACTTC. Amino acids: CASSQVPRGETQYF. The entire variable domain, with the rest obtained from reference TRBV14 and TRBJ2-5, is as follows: EAGVTQFPSHSVIEKGQTVTLRCDPISGHDNLYWYRRVMGKEIKFLLHFVKESKQDESGMPNNRFLAERTGGTYSTLKVQPAELEDSGVYFCASSQVPRGETQYFGPGTRLLVL.

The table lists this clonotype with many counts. The CDR3, as DNA: TGTGCCAGCAGCCCCGGGACTAGCGGGATAGCCGGGGAGCTGTTTTTT. It yields the protein CASSPGTSGIAGELFF. The V call is TRBV13, the J call TRBJ2-2; the match to TRBD2 covers 13 bases. This CDR3 comprises 16 residues. From germline, CDR1 is PRHDT and CDR2 FYEKMQ (reference sequence). Trimming at V came to 5 bases and at J to 6 bases, leaving 6 bases not matched to a gene.

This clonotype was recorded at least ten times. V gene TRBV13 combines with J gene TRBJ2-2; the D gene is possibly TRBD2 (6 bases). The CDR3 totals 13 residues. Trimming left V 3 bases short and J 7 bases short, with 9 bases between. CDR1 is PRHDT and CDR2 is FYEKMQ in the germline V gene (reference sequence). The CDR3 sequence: CASSFRGIGELFF. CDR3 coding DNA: TGTGCCAGCAGCTTCCGGGGGATCGGGGAGCTGTTTTTT.

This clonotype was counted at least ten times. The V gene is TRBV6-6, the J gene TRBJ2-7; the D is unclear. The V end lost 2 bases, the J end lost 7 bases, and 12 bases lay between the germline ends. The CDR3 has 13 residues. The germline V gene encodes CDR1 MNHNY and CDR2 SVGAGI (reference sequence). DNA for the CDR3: TGTGCCAGCAGTTACGTTGGCGTTGGGGAGCAGTACTTC. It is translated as CASSYVGVGEQYF.

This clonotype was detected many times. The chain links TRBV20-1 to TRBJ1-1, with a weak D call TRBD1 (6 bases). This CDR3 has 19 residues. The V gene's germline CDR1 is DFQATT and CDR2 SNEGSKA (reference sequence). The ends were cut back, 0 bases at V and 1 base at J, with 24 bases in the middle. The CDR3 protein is CSARDRGAFNPSENTEAFF. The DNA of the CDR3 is TGCAGTGCTAGAGATCGGGGGGCCTTTAACCCCTCTGAGAACACTGAAGCTTTCTTT.

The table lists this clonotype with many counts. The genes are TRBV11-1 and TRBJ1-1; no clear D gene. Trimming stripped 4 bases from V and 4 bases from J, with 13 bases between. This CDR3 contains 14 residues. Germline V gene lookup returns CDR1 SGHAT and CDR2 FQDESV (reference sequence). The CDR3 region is CASSSRDPSTEAFF. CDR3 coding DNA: TGTGCCAGCAGCTCCCGCGATCCCTCCACTGAAGCTTTCTTT.

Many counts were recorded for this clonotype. The CDR3 spells CASSHDRGTYEQYF. CDR3 coding DNA: TGTGCCAGCAGCCATGATCGGGGGACCTACGAGCAGTACTTC. The chain combines TRBV27 with TRBJ2-7; D is perhaps TRBD2 (6 bases). CDR1 is MNHEY and CDR2 is SMNVEV in the germline V gene (reference sequence). The V end was cut by 6 bases, the J end by 2 bases, with 14 bases between. This CDR3 region has 14 residues.

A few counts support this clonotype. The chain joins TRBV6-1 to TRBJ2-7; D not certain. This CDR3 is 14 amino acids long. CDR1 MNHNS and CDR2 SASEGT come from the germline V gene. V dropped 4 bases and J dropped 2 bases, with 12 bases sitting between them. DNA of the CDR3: TGTGCCAGCAGTGTTGTGAAATCAACCTACGAGCAGTACTTC. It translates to CASSVVKSTYEQYF.

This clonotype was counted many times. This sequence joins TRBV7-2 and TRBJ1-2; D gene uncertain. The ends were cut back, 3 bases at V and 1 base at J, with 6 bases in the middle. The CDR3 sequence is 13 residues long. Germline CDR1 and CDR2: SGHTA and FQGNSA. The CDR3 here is CASSFYDNYGYTF. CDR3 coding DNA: TGTGCCAGCAGCTTCTACGATAACTATGGCTACACCTTC.

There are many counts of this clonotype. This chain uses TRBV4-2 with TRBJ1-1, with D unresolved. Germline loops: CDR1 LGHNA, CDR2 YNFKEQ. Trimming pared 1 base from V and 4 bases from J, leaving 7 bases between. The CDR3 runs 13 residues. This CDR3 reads CASSQGISTEAFF. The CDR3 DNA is TGTGCCAGCAGCCAAGGAATATCCACTGAAGCTTTCTTT.

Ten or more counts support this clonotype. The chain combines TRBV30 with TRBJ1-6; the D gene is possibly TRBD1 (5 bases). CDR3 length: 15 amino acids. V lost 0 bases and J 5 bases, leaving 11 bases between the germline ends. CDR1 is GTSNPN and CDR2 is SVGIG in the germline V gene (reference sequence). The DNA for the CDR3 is TGTGCCTGGAGTGTAGGGGTTCCCCATAATTCACCCCTCCACTTT. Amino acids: CAWSVGVPHNSPLHF. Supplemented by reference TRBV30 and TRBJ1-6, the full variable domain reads SQTIHQWPATLVQPVGSPLSLECTVEGTSNPNLYWYRQAAGRGLQLLFYSVGIGQISSEVPQNLSASRPQDRQFILSSKKLLLSDSGFYLCAWSVGVPHNSPLHFGNGTRLTVT.